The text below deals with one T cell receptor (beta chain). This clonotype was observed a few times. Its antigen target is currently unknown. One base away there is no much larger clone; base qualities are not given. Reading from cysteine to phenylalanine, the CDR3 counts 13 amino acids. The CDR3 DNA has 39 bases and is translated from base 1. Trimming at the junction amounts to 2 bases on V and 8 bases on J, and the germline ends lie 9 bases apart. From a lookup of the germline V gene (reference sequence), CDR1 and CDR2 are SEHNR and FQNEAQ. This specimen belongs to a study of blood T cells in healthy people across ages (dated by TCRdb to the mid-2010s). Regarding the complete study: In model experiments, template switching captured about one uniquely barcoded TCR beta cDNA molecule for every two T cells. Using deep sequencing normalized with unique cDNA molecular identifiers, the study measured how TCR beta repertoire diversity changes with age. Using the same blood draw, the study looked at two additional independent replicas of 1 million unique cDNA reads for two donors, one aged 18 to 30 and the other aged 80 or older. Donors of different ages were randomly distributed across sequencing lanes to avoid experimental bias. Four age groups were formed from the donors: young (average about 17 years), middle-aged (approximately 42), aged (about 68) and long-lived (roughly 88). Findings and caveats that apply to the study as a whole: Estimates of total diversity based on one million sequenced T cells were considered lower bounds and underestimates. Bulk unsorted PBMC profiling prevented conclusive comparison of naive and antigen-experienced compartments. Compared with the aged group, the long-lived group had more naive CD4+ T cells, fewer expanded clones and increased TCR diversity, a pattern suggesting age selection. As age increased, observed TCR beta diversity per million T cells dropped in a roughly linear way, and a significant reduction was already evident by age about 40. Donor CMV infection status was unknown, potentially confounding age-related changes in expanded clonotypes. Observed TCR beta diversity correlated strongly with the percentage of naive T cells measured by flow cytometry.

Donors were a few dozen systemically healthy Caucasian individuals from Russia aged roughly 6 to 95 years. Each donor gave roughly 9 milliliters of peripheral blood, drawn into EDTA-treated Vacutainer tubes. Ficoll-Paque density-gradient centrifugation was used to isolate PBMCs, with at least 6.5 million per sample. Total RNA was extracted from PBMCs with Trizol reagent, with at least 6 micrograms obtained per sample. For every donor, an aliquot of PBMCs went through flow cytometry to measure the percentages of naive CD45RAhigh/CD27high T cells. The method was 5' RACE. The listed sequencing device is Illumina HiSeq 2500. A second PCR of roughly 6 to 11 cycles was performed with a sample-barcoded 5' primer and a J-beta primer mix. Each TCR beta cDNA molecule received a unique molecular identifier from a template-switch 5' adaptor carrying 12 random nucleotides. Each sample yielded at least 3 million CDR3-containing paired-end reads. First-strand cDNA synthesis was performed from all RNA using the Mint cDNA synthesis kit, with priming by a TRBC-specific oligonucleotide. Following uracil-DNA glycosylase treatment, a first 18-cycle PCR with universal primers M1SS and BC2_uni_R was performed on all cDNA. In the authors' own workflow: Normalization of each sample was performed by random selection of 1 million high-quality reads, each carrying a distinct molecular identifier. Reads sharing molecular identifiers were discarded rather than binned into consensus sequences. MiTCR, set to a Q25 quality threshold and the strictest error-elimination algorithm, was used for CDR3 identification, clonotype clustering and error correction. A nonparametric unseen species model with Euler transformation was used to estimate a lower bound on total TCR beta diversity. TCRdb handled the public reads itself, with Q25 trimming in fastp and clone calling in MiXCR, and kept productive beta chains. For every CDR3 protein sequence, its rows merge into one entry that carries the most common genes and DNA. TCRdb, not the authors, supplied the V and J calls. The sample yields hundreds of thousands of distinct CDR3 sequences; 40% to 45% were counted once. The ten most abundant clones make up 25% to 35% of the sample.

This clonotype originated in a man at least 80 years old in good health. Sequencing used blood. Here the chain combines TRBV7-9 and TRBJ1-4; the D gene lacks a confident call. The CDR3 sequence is CASSLRDREKLFF. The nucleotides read TGTGCCAGCAGCTTAAGAGATCGCGAAAAACTGTTTTTT.